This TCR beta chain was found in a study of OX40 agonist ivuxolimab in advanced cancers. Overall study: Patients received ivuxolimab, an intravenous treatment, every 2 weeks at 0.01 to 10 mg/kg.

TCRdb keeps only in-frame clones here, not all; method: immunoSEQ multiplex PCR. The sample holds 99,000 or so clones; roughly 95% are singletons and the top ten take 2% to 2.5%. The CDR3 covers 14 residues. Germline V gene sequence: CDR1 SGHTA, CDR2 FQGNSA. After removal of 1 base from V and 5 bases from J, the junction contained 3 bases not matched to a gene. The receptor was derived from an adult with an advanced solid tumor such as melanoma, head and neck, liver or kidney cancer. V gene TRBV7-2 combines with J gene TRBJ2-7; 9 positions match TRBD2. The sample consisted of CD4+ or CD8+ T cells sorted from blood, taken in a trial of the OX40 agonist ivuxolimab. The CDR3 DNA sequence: TGTGCCAGCAGCTTAGAGCGGGGGGATAACGAGCAGTACTTC. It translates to CASSLERGDNEQYF.